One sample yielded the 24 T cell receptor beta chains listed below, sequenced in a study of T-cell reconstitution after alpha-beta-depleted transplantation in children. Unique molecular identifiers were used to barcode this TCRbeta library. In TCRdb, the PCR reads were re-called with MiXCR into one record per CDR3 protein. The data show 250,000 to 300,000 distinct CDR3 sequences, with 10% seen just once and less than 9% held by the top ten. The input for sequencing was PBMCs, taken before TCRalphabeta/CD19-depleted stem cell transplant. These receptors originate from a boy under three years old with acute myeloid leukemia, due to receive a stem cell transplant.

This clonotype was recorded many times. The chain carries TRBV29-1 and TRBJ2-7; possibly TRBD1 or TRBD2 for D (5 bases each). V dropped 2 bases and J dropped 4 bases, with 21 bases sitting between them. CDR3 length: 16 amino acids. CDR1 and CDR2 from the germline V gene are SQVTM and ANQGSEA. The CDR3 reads CSVEFGDQGSGYEQYF. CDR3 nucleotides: TGCAGCGTTGAATTTGGGGACCAGGGAAGTGGGTACGAGCAGTACTTC.

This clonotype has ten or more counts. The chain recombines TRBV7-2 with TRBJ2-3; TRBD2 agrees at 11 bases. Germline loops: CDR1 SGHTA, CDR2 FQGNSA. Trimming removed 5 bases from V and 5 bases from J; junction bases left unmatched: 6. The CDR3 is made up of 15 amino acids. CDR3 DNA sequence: TGTGCCAGCAGCCCTAGCGGGGGGCAGGGAGATACGCAGTATTTT. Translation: CASSPSGGQGDTQYF.

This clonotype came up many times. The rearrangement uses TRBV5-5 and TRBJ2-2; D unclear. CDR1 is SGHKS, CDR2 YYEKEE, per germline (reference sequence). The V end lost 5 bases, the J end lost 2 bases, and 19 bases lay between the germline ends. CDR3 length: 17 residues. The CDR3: CASRCPFRYENTGELFF. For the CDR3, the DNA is TGTGCCAGCAGGTGTCCTTTCCGGTACGAAAACACCGGGGAGCTGTTTTTT.

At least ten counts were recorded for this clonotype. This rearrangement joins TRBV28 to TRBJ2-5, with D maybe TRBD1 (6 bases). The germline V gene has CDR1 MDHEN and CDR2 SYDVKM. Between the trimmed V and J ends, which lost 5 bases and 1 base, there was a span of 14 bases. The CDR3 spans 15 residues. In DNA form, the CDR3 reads TGTGCCAGCAGTAGCCCGACAGGAGGCCAAGAGACCCAGTACTTC. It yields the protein CASSSPTGGQETQYF.

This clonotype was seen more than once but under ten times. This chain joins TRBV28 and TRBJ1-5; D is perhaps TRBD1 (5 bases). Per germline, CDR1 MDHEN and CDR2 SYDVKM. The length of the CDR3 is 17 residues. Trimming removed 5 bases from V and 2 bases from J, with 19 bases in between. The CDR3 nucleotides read TGTGCCAGCAGTCCCCGCCGACAGAGGGCAGGCAATCAGCCCCAGCATTTT. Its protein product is CASSPRRQRAGNQPQHF.

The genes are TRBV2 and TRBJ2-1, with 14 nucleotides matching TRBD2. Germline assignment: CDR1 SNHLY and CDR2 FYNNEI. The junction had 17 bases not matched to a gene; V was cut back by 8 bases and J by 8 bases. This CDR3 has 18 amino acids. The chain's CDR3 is CASCPTPGTSGRGDEQFF. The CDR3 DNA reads TGTGCCAGCTGCCCCACGCCGGGGACTAGCGGGAGAGGCGATGAGCAGTTCTTC.

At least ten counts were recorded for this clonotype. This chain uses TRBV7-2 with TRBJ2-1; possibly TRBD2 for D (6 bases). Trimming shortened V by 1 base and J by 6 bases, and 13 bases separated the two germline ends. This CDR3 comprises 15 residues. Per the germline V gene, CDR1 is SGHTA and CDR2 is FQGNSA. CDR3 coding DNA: TGTGCCAGCAGCTTAGTCGGGGGAGAGGGCAATGAGCAGTTCTTC. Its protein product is CASSLVGGEGNEQFF.

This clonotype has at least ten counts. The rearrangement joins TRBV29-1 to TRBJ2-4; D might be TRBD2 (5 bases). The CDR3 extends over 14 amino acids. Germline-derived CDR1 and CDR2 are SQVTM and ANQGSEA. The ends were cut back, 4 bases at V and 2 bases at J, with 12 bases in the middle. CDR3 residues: CSVGSTGTKNIQYF. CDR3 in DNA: TGCAGCGTTGGGAGTACGGGAACCAAAAACATTCAGTACTTC. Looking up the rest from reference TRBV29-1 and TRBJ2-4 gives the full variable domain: SAVISQKPSRDICQRGTSLTIQCQVDSQVTMMFWYRQQPGQSLTLIATANQGSEATYESGFVIDKFPISRPNLTFSTLTVSNMSPEDSSIYLCSVGSTGTKNIQYFGAGTRLSVL.

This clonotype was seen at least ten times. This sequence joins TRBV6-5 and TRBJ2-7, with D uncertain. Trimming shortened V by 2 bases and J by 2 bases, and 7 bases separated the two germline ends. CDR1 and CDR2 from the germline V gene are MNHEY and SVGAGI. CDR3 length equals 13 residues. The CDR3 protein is CASSYAGPYEQYF. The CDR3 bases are TGTGCCAGCAGTTACGCCGGACCCTACGAGCAGTACTTC.

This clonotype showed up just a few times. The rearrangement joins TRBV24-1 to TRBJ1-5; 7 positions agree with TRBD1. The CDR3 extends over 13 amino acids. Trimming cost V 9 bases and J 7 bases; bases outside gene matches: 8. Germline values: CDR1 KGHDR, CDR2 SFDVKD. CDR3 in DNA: TGTGCCACCCGCGGGACAGCGGGGCAGCCCCAGCATTTT. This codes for CATRGTAGQPQHF.

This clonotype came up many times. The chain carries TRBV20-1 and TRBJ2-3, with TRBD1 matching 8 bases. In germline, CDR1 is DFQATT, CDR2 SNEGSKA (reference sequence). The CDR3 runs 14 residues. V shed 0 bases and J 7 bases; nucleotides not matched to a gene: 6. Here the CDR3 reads CSARDRDRGYTQYF. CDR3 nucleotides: TGCAGTGCTAGAGATCGTGACAGGGGTTATACGCAGTATTTT.

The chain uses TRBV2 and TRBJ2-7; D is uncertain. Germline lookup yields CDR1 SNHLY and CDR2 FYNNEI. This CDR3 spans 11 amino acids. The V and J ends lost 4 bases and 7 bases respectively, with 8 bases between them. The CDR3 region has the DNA TGTGCCAGCAGTGGATCCTGGGAGCAGTACTTC. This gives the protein CASSGSWEQYF.

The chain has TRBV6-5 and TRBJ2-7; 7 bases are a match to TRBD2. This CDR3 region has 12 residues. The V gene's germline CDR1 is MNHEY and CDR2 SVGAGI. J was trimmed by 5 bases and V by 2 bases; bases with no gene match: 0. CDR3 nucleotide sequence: TGTGCCAGCAGTTACCGGGGGGACGAGCAGTACTTC. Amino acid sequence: CASSYRGDEQYF.

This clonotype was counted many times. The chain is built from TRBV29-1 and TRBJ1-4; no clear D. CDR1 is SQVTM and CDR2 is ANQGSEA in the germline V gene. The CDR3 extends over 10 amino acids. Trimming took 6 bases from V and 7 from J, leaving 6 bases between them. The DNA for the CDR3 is TGCAGCGTCTTGGGTGAAAAACTGTTTTTT. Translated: CSVLGEKLFF.

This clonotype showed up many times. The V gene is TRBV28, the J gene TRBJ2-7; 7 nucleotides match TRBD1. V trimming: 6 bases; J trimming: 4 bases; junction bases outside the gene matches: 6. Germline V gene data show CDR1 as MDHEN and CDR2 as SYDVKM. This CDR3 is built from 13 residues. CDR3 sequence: CASRGQAFYEQYF. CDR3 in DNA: TGTGCCAGCAGAGGACAGGCTTTTTACGAGCAGTACTTC.

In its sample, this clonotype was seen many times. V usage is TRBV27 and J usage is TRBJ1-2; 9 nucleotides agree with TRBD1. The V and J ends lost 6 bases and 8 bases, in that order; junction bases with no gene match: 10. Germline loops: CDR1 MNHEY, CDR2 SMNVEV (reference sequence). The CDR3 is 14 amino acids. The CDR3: CASRSTGGAAGYTF. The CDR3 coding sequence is TGTGCCAGCAGGAGCACAGGGGGCGCAGCCGGCTACACCTTC.

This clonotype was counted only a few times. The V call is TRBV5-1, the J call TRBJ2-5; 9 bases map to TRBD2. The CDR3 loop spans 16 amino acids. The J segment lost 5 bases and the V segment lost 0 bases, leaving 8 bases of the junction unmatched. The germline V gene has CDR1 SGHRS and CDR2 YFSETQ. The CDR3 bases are TGCGCCAGCAGCTTGGGAGGGCGACTAGCGGTGGAGACCCAGTACTTC. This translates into CASSLGGRLAVETQYF.

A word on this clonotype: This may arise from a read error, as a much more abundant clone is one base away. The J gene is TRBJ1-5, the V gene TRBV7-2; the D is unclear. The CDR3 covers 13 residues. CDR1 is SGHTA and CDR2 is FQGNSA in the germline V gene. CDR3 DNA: TGTGCCGGCAGCCTTCAGCCTAATCAGCCCCAGCATTTT. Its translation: CAGSLQPNQPQHF.

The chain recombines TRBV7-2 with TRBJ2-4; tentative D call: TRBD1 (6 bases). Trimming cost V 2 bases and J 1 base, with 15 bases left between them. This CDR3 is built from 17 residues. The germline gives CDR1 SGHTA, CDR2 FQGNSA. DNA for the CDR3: TGTGCCAGCAGCTTAATTCCAACCACAGGGGCCAAAAACATTCAGTACTTC. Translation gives CASSLIPTTGAKNIQYF.

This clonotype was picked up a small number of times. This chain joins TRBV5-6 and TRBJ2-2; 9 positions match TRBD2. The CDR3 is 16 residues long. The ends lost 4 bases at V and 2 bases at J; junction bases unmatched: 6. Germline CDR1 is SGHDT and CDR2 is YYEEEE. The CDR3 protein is CASSLRLAANTGELFF. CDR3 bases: TGTGCCAGCAGCCTACGACTAGCGGCAAACACCGGGGAGCTGTTTTTT. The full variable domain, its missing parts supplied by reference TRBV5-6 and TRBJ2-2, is DAGVTQSPTHLIKTRGQQVTLRCSPKSGHDTVSWYQQALGQGPQFIFQYYEEEERQRGNFPDRFSGHQFPNYSSELNVNALLLGDSALYLCASSLRLAANTGELFFGEGSRLTVL.

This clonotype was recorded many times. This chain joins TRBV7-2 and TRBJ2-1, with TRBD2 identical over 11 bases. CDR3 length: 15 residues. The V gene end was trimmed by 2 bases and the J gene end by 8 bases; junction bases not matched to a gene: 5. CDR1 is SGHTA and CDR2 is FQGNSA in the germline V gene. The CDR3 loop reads CASSLLAGGLDEQFF. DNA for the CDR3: TGTGCCAGCAGCTTATTAGCGGGGGGGCTTGATGAGCAGTTCTTC. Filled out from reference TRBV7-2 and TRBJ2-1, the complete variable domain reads GAGVSQSPSNKVTEKGKDVELRCDPISGHTALYWYRQSLGQGLEFLIYFQGNSAPDKSGLPSDRFSAERTGGSVSTLTIQRTQQEDSAVYLCASSLLAGGLDEQFFGPGTRLTVL.

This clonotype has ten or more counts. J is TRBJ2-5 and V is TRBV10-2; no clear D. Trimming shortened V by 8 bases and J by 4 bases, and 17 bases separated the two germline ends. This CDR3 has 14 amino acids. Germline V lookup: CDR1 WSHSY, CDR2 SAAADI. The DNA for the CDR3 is TGCGCCAGCGGCCTTGGCTACTCTTCAGAGACCCAGTACTTC. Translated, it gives CASGLGYSSETQYF.

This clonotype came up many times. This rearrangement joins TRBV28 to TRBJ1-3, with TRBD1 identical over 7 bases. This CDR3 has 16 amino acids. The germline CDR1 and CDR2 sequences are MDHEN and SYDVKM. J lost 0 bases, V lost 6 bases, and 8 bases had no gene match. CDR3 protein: CASRGDSANSGNTIYF. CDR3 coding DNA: TGTGCCAGCAGGGGGGACAGTGCTAACTCTGGAAACACCATATATTTT.

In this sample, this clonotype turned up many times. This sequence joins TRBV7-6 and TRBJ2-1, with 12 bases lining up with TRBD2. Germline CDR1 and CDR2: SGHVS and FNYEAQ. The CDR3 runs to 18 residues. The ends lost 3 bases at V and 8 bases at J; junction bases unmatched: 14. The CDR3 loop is CASSFMLAGGPRVDEQFF. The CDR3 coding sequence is TGTGCCAGCAGCTTTATGCTAGCGGGGGGGCCGAGGGTAGATGAGCAGTTCTTC.